These T cell receptor gamma chains were read from a single sample in a study of Vδ1+ human thymocytes. TCRdb used CATT to re-call clones from the multiplex PCR reads. This sample has some 37,000 gamma-chain clones; around 20% occur once, and the top ten carry 1.9%. The sample taken for sequencing was Vdelta1+ gamma-delta thymocytes from the thymus. The receptors derive from a girl under three years old who had congenital heart surgery. CDR3s leave out the opening cysteine and the closing phenylalanine or tryptophan.

>TRGV2|TRGJ1/TRGJ2
ATWDGPSDYYKKL
>TRGV3|TRGJ1/TRGJ2
ATFLYYKKL
>TRGV9|TRGJ1/TRGJ2
ALWEVRRKL
>TRGV2|TRGJ1/TRGJ2
ATWDGRSEGYKKL
>TRGV3|TRGJP1
ATWEKNTTGWFKI
>TRGV4|TRGJ1/TRGJ2
ATWDGQYYKKL
>TRGV4|TRGJ1/TRGJ2
ATWDGYDYYKKL
>TRGV8|TRGJP2
ATWDIKSDWIKT
>TRGV3|TRGJ1/TRGJ2
ATWDRFSYYYKKL
>TRGV9|TRGJ1/TRGJ2
ALWEEGKKL
>TRGV9|TRGJP1
ALWRRTTGWFKI
>TRGV8|TRGJ1/TRGJ2
ATWDRPELGYKKL
>TRGV4|TRGJ1/TRGJ2
ATWDGRSIYKKL
>TRGV4|TRGJ1/TRGJ2
ATWDGRPGRYKKL
>TRGV2|TRGJP2
ATWDGLYSSDWIKT
>TRGV2|TRGJ1/TRGJ2
ATWDGPVKL
>TRGV4|TRGJ1/TRGJ2
ATWDFPYNKL
>TRGV4|TRGJP2
ATWDGSDWIKT
>TRGV2|TRGJ1/TRGJ2
ATWDGPPPDKKL
>TRGV9|TRGJ1/TRGJ2
ALWEVPSTCYKKL
>TRGV4|TRGJ1/TRGJ2
AGGDYKKL
>TRGV9|TRGJP
ALWEENELGKKIKV
>TRGV8|TRGJ1/TRGJ2
ATWDNGLKL
>TRGV2|TRGJ1/TRGJ2
ATWDVHYKKL
>TRGV9|TRGJ1/TRGJ2
ALWEVQEEYKKL
>TRGV8|TRGJ1/TRGJ2
ATWEVPPKKL
>TRGV4|TRGJP2
ATWAHSDWIKT
>TRGV8|TRGJ1/TRGJ2
ATWLGYYKKL
>TRGV9|TRGJP1
ALWYTGWFKI
>TRGV2|TRGJ1/TRGJ2
ATWDGVALEKL
>TRGV3|TRGJ1/TRGJ2
ATFLYYKKL
>TRGV9|TRGJ1/TRGJ2
ALWEVQRGFGKKL
>TRGV3|TRGJ1/TRGJ2
ATWDRHPLKKL
>TRGV2|TRGJ1/TRGJ2
ATWAPAYYKKL
>TRGV8|TRGJ1/TRGJ2
ATWYCYYKKL
>TRGV5|TRGJ1/TRGJ2
ATWDRPWYYKKL
>TRGV2|TRGJ1/TRGJ2
ATWDGPSHYKKL
>TRGV9|TRGJ1/TRGJ2
ALWDESNYKKL
>TRGV8|TRGJP2
ATWDEDWIKT
>TRGV2|TRGJ1/TRGJ2
ATWDGRPYKKL
>TRGV3|TRGJ1/TRGJ2
ATWDGTYYKKL
>TRGV9|TRGJP2
ALWEVGGGMNWIKT
>TRGV2|TRGJ1/TRGJ2
ATWDGPRKKL
>TRGV3|TRGJ1/TRGJ2
ATNVAYKKL
>TRGV9|TRGJ1/TRGJ2
ALWEVPRTKL
>TRGV4|TRGJP2
ATWDEGSDWIKT
>TRGV2|TRGJ1/TRGJ2
ATWDVSEKL
>TRGV4|TRGJ1/TRGJ2
ATRPLSQGYYKKL
>TRGV3|TRGJ1/TRGJ2
ATWRSVYKKL
>TRGV8|TRGJP2
ATWDRRPSDWIKT